This T cell receptor beta chain was observed in a study of cytomegalovirus exposure and HLA in healthy donors (dated by TCRdb to the late 2010s). About the study as a whole: An earlier analysis of approximately 640 of the donors reported about 290 Gb of sequence data and 117 million unique TCR beta sequences from 150 million to 200 million T cells. The genetic ancestry cluster associated with self-reported Caucasian donors included about 84% of the roughly 410 genotyped donors. A later genetic analysis used genome-wide SNP genotypes for about 65% of the roughly 670 donors, treating that subset as a discovery cohort. Besides the first cohort of some 670 subjects, a separate validation cohort made up of 120 different subjects was used. The number of donors typed differed by locus, with about 629-630 for A, B, C, DRB1 and DQB1, approximately 500 for DQA1, 606 for DPA1, and roughly 450 for DPB1. In an earlier analysis of roughly 540 of the donors, high-throughput TCR beta sequencing was used to judge whether each TCR beta V gene segment behaved as functional or pseudogenic. Class I and class II HLA loci were covered by the typing at four-digit resolution. Alongside the repertoire data, information on donor age, sex, ethnicity and CMV serostatus was compiled. Using immunosequencing, the study profiled T cell repertoires from 500 to 800 subjects and related those repertoires to cytomegalovirus serostatus. Several DR-DQ haplotypes were treated as single units for association and clustering because of strong linkage in the cohort. Every repertoire in the discovery cohort had been generated on one and the same sequencing platform. In a later analysis, previously published TCR beta repertoires from fewer than 750 donors were re-analyzed and high-resolution HLA genotyping was added so that TCR occurrence patterns could be studied. The study was designed to test whether signatures of past pathogen exposure could be identified by cataloging public T cell receptors. Across under 500 genotyped donors of the cohort, an average of approximately 240,000 unique TCR beta nucleotide sequences per donor were sequenced, and approximately 17% of those sequences were non-productive. An early release covering roughly 640 HLA-typed donors comprised approximately 290 gigabases of sequencing data and about 90 million unique TCR sequences. The study combined high-throughput TCR immunosequencing, statistical association of individual TCRs with disease status, and machine learning to predict cytomegalovirus infection status. In the later analysis, no new phenotypic data were used to find candidate immune exposures; instead, reliance was placed on TCR beta sequences and their occurrence across donors. General conclusions and limits of the study: A group of highly shared sequence variants was considered likely to be a technical artifact of the sequencing pipeline. A later analysis associated 16,951 TCR beta sequences with specific HLA alleles at a false discovery rate of 0.05. In a later analysis, several top co-occurrence clusters were reported to appear linked to parvovirus B19, influenza, CMV and Epstein-Barr virus. In both the original and validation cohorts, the classifier was reported to diagnose cytomegalovirus status with high specificity and sensitivity. Assigning TCR associations to individual alleles was difficult when HLA alleles, especially DR and DQ, strongly co-occurred. Linkage disequilibrium might explain the correlated functional status among segregating V segments, but an unknown experimental factor could not be excluded. The earlier analysis of 587 of the donors excluded over 15 rarely observed V segments, including chromosome 9 orphons, because counts were too low. Compared with equally common non-associated chains, HLA-associated TCR beta chains in a later analysis were more clonally expanded and had lower generation probabilities. Most TCR sequences were observed very rarely across donors, whereas some public TCRs were present in many individuals. In a later analysis, the rate of TCR association differed among HLA loci, with DRB1 alleles having the most associated TCRs and HLA-C alleles having the fewest. Some IMGT-functional V segments, including TRBV6-2 and TRBV6-3, could not be told apart with the 87-base-pair reads, so those segments were excluded. In a later genetic analysis, fewer N-insertions in productive TCRs were reported among donors in an Asian-associated ancestry cluster than the approximately 710-donor mean. Only TCR beta chains were sequenced in this cohort, and the absence of alpha or paired-chain data limited detectable features. In a later analysis, most CMV-associated TCR beta chains were found to appear HLA-restricted, with HLA associations seemingly driven largely by CMV exposure. Because some donors lacked HLA typing at each locus, the association tests relied only on the typed subset. For the cohort, immune exposure information was limited to CMV serostatus. An association between a missense DCLRE1C variant and V-gene and J-gene trimming of TCR beta chains was found in a later genetic analysis and replicated in an independent cohort. The study listed 170 or so TCR beta chains as associated with cytomegalovirus. The authors suggested that the approach could potentially be generalized to other disease states and immunological phenotypes. In an earlier analysis of some 640 of the donors, most TCR beta V segments were observed in productive rearrangements about 90% or about 30% of the time, broadly matching IMGT annotations. Sequencing depth was assumed to be roughly uniform across donors in the presence/absence analyses, though that assumption may not hold. A further reported finding was that TCR beta sequences accurately predicted the HLA-A and HLA-B alleles for most subjects in the first cohort. A few of the identified cytomegalovirus-associated TCR beta chains were confirmed in vitro to be specific for cytomegalovirus antigens.

The cohort consisted of more than 650 healthy bone marrow donors. All cohort members were sampled while nominally healthy, although unrecorded immune exposures were likely present. The donor was CMV seropositive and belonged to the group of about 290 seropositive cohort members. Every donor gave a peripheral blood sample, and the peripheral blood mononuclear cells from that sample were used for TCR beta sequencing. The Qiagen DNeasy Blood Extraction Kit was used to extract genomic DNA from the blood cell samples. With respect to this clone: Which antigen it targets is not known. Per-base quality was not reported, and no clone a single base away is much larger than it.

CDR1 and CDR2, per the germline V gene, are SNHLY and FYNNEI. V is reduced by 1 base and J by 2 bases, leaving a spacing of 11 bases between them. The CDR3 measures 15 amino acids from cysteine to phenylalanine. Kept here is only the CDR3 DNA, which spans 45 bases and is read in frame from base 1. The library was obtained by the immunoSEQ multiplex PCR assay. For the multiplex PCR, a mixture combining 60 forward primers for TCR Vbeta segments and 13 reverse primers for TCR Jbeta segments was used. A multiplex PCR assay on genomic DNA amplified the CDR3 region of rearranged TCR beta genes. The amplified TCR beta libraries were sequenced on the Illumina HiSeq System as 87-base-pair reads. The study's processing was this. Across the 500 to 850 repertoires, a later analysis counted some 80 million unique TCR beta chains, 8.5 million to 12 million of which were shared by at least two donors. Raw reads were error-corrected and collapsed into unique sequences with a nearest-neighbor algorithm that merged closely related sequences to remove PCR and sequencing errors. Alignment of CDR3 sequences to IMGT reference sequences was used to assign V, D and J gene segments. For a sequence to be retained, at least a six-nucleotide match to both a V gene segment and a J gene segment was required. A rearrangement was called productive if the CDR3 had no stop codons and remained in frame with V and J, and every other rearrangement was called non-productive. CDR3 was defined by IMGT convention, running from the second conserved V-encoded cysteine to the conserved J-encoded phenylalanine. In an earlier analysis of more than 550 of the donors, sequences lacking an unambiguous match to a single V gene segment were excluded. In an earlier analysis of approximately 550 of the donors, V segments were called functional above 56.7% productive rearrangements and were called segregating when the between-donor standard deviation exceeded 5%. A statistical classification framework was built to diagnose cytomegalovirus status from the catalog of TCR beta chain sequences. V and J gene assignment, in a later analysis, came from comparing TCR nucleotide sequences with IMGT/GENE-DB human TR gene sequences. The TCRdist pipeline was used in a later analysis to assign CDR3 sequences and most-parsimonious VDJ recombination scenarios. In a later analysis, each TCR beta chain was defined by its CDR3 amino acid sequence together with its V-gene family, and reads lacking a unique V-gene family were excluded. In a later analysis, around 600 highly shared, low-generation-probability nucleotide sequences were removed to address suspected cross-contamination and a sequencing artifact. In a later analysis, a clonal expansion index was calculated for each public chain from normalized within-repertoire ranks of inferred template counts. In a later analysis, generation probabilities were computed with a VDJ recombination model fitted to out-of-frame rearrangements, and the resulting probabilities were checked against IGoR. A later analysis scored TCR-TCR, TCR-HLA and TCR-CMV co-occurrence with hypergeometric tests, applying a repertoire-size bias correction to TCR pairs. False discovery rates were estimated in a later analysis by permuting HLA or CMV assignments 20 times. A later analysis grouped co-occurring TCRs with DBSCAN, adding TCRdist sequence similarity when clustering within HLA-allele-positive subsets. Repertoires with fewer than 30,000 or more than 120,000 public chains were left out of co-occurrence clustering, as were four to six repertoires with anomalous nucleotide sharing. The clones in this table, taken by TCRdb from immuneACCESS, are in-frame only. Not every clone is retained; where verified, under half of the shortfall comes from an unresolved V gene, and the cause of the rest is unknown. Clonal size and the V and J genes are those of that table, whereas D and trimming came from the DNA. Counted in this sample were 75,000 or so clones; roughly four fifths of them appeared once. The top ten clonotypes cover about a fifth of the sample.

This clonotype was obtained from a woman aged 25 to 39 in good health and CMV-seropositive. The chain is made from TRBV2 and TRBJ1-1; the D gene is perhaps TRBD1, from 6 matching bases. The sequenced sample was PBMCs. This receptor has the CDR3 CASSEDRAINTEAFF. DNA sequence: TGTGCCAGCAGTGAAGACAGGGCAATCAACACTGAAGCTTTCTTT.